This T cell receptor beta chain was identified during a study of radiation and T cells in renal cell carcinoma. Measured with immunoSEQ multiplex PCR; TCRdb has only the in-frame clones, and not every one. The table includes approximately 150,000 clones, 70% to 90% detected once. As to time point: blood 4 weeks post-SBRT, at nephrectomy. The sample's treatment: 15 Gy SBRT to primary tumor, nephrectomy 4 weeks later. Nephrectomy followed 15 Gy stereotactic body radiation by 4 weeks. The patient's renal cell carcinoma had clear cell pathology. Deletions cut 6 bases from V and 1 base from J, with 13 bases between. The CDR3 is 14 residues long. Germline-derived CDR1 and CDR2 are SGHKS and YYEKEE (reference sequence).

The sequences come from blood, collected from a patient whose treatment included radiotherapy and nephrectomy. The clonotype originates from a woman between 50 and 59 years old with renal cell carcinoma. The chain employs TRBV5-5 and TRBJ1-1, with TRBD1 as a possible D gene (5 bases). This CDR3 reads CASKEGHGNTEAFF. CDR3 sequence (DNA): TGTGCCAGCAAGGAGGGGCATGGGAACACTGAAGCTTTCTTT.